These T cell receptor beta chains were read from a single sample in a study of T cell repertoires in cytomegalovirus infection. Each CDR3 protein is one row after TCRdb ran MiXCR on the reads. Of 290,000 or so distinct CDR3 sequences in the sample, about 26% were seen once. Sequenced input: PBMCs. The source of these receptors is a human donor in good health (CMV status not recorded). Some clones in this sample may be carry-over from other donors' samples. CDR3s include the opening cysteine and the closing phenylalanine or tryptophan. Each record gives: CDR3 protein, CDR3 DNA, CDR3 length, D gene, J gene, clone size, V gene. A D gene is named only where the DNA matches it firmly. Not every row has a clone size; where given, it reads once, few, many or a size class.

CDR3aa: CASSQDRSSGNLIYEQYF
CDR3nt: TGCGCCAGCAGCCAAGATCGGTCTAGCGGGAATTTGATCTACGAGCAGTACTTC
len: 18
d_gene: TRBD2
j_gene: TRBJ2-7
abundance: .
v_gene: TRBV4-3

CDR3aa: CASSGRTEAQETQYF
CDR3nt: TGTGCCAGCAGCGGCCGGACGGAAGCCCAAGAGACCCAGTACTTC
len: 15
d_gene: .
j_gene: TRBJ2-5
abundance: .
v_gene: TRBV9

CDR3aa: CASTGSGETQYF
CDR3nt: TGTGCCTCGACAGGGAGCGGAGAGACCCAGTACTTC
len: 12
d_gene: TRBD1
j_gene: TRBJ2-5
abundance: few
v_gene: TRBV11-2

CDR3aa: CSPKTQGGNTEAFF
CDR3nt: TGCAGCCCAAAAACCCAGGGGGGGAACACTGAAGCTTTCTTT
len: 14
d_gene: TRBD1
j_gene: TRBJ1-1
abundance: .
v_gene: TRBV20-1

CDR3aa: CASSPRTSGSFFPTSYEQYF
CDR3nt: TGTGCCAGCAGCCCACGGACTAGCGGGAGTTTTTTCCCAACCTCCTACGAGCAGTACTTC
len: 20
d_gene: TRBD2
j_gene: TRBJ2-7
abundance: few
v_gene: TRBV11-2

CDR3aa: CASSPSPASNTEAFF
CDR3nt: TGTGCCAGCAGTCCAAGCCCGGCCTCGAACACTGAAGCTTTCTTT
len: 15
d_gene: .
j_gene: TRBJ1-1
abundance: few
v_gene: TRBV12-3/TRBV12-4

CDR3aa: CASSLAEGLIGDTQYF
CDR3nt: TGTGCCAGCAGCTTAGCCGAGGGGCTAATCGGGGATACGCAGTATTTT
len: 16
d_gene: .
j_gene: TRBJ2-3
abundance: few
v_gene: TRBV7-9

CDR3aa: CASSNKWAAAAEQYF
CDR3nt: TGTGCCAGCAGCAATAAGTGGGCCGCAGCCGCCGAGCAGTACTTC
len: 15
d_gene: .
j_gene: TRBJ2-7
abundance: few
v_gene: TRBV12-3/TRBV12-4

CDR3aa: CASSLVPRGNNSPLHF
CDR3nt: TGTGCCAGCAGCTTAGTTCCCAGGGGAAATAATTCACCCCTCCACTTT
len: 16
d_gene: .
j_gene: TRBJ1-6
abundance: many
v_gene: TRBV7-8

CDR3aa: CASSASGQGRNIQYF
CDR3nt: TGTGCCAGCAGCGCATCGGGACAGGGAAGGAACATTCAGTACTTC
len: 15
d_gene: TRBD1
j_gene: TRBJ2-4
abundance: .
v_gene: TRBV7-2

CDR3aa: CASTTNPRGNQPQHF
CDR3nt: TGCGCCAGCACCACAAACCCGAGGGGCAATCAGCCCCAGCATTTT
len: 15
d_gene: .
j_gene: TRBJ1-5
abundance: many
v_gene: TRBV4-1

CDR3aa: CASSEKGAYTGELFF
CDR3nt: TGTGCCAGCAGCGAGAAGGGGGCCTACACCGGGGAGCTGTTTTTT
len: 15
d_gene: TRBD1
j_gene: TRBJ2-2
abundance: many
v_gene: TRBV7-2

CDR3aa: CASRLGPGLNTEAFF
CDR3nt: TGTGCCAGCAGGCTGGGCCCGGGCTTGAACACTGAAGCTTTCTTT
len: 15
d_gene: .
j_gene: TRBJ1-1
abundance: few
v_gene: TRBV27

CDR3aa: CASSSTWTSGFTDTQYF
CDR3nt: TGTGCCAGCAGCTCCACATGGACTAGCGGGTTCACAGATACGCAGTATTTT
len: 17
d_gene: TRBD2
j_gene: TRBJ2-3
abundance: many
v_gene: TRBV11-1

CDR3aa: CASSLVAEQFF
CDR3nt: TGTGCCAGCAGTTTGGTGGCTGAGCAGTTCTTC
len: 11
d_gene: .
j_gene: TRBJ2-1
abundance: many
v_gene: TRBV6-2/TRBV6-3

CDR3aa: CASSLEGGQWETQYF
CDR3nt: TGTGCCAGCAGCTTAGAGGGCGGACAGTGGGAGACCCAGTACTTC
len: 15
d_gene: .
j_gene: TRBJ2-5
abundance: .
v_gene: TRBV7-6

CDR3aa: CATSRDRLDWNQYF
CDR3nt: TGTGCCACCAGCAGAGATCGGTTGGATTGGAATCAGTACTTC
len: 14
d_gene: .
j_gene: TRBJ2-7
abundance: .
v_gene: TRBV15

CDR3aa: CASSQELWGLQETQYF
CDR3nt: TGCGCCAGCAGCCAGGAATTGTGGGGACTACAAGAGACCCAGTACTTC
len: 16
d_gene: TRBD2
j_gene: TRBJ2-5
abundance: few
v_gene: TRBV4-1

CDR3aa: CASSLMTGPYNEQFF
CDR3nt: TGTGCCAGCAGCTTAATGACGGGGCCCTACAATGAGCAGTTCTTC
len: 15
d_gene: .
j_gene: TRBJ2-1
abundance: many
v_gene: TRBV7-2

CDR3aa: CSVEPPGGMEQYF
CDR3nt: TGCAGCGTTGAACCCCCGGGCGGGATGGAGCAGTACTTC
len: 13
d_gene: .
j_gene: TRBJ2-7
abundance: .
v_gene: TRBV29-1

CDR3aa: CATAEGRTDTQYF
CDR3nt: TGTGCCACCGCGGAGGGCCGGACAGATACGCAGTATTTT
len: 13
d_gene: .
j_gene: TRBJ2-3
abundance: few
v_gene: TRBV15

CDR3aa: CASSHGGVRNQLQHF
CDR3nt: TGTGCCAGCAGCCATGGGGGGGTCCGAAATCAGCTCCAGCATTTT
len: 15
d_gene: .
j_gene: TRBJ1-5
abundance: .
v_gene: TRBV3-1

CDR3aa: CASSLEASGGSRYF
CDR3nt: TGTGCCAGCAGCTTAGAGGCTAGCGGGGGGTCGAGGTACTTC
len: 14
d_gene: TRBD2
j_gene: TRBJ2-4
abundance: many
v_gene: TRBV11-2

CDR3aa: CSASDRSGGYTF
CDR3nt: TGCAGTGCTTCAGACAGGAGCGGTGGCTACACCTTC
len: 12
d_gene: .
j_gene: TRBJ1-2
abundance: few
v_gene: TRBV20-1

CDR3aa: CATSDPGQGATEAFF
CDR3nt: TGTGCCACCAGTGATCCCGGACAGGGGGCGACTGAAGCTTTCTTT
len: 15
d_gene: TRBD1
j_gene: TRBJ1-1
abundance: .
v_gene: TRBV24-1

CDR3aa: CASSGSPSGELFF
CDR3nt: TGTGCCAGCAGTGGATCGCCCTCTGGGGAGCTGTTTTTT
len: 13
d_gene: .
j_gene: TRBJ2-2
abundance: .
v_gene: TRBV6-6

CDR3aa: CASSQTTRYNEQFF
CDR3nt: TGTGCCAGCAGCCAAACAACCCGGTACAATGAGCAGTTCTTC
len: 14
d_gene: .
j_gene: TRBJ2-1
abundance: .
v_gene: TRBV11-2

CDR3aa: CASSPIGTGNEKLFF
CDR3nt: TGTGCCAGCAGCCCGATAGGGACAGGGAATGAAAAACTGTTTTTT
len: 15
d_gene: TRBD1
j_gene: TRBJ1-4
abundance: few
v_gene: TRBV12-3/TRBV12-4

CDR3aa: CASSLFPRPHTF
CDR3nt: TGTGCCAGCAGTTTATTCCCTCGACCTCACACCTTC
len: 12
d_gene: .
j_gene: TRBJ1-2
abundance: few
v_gene: TRBV28

CDR3aa: CSVALRGETQYF
CDR3nt: TGCAGCGTTGCGCTCCGGGGGGAGACCCAGTACTTC
len: 12
d_gene: .
j_gene: TRBJ2-5
abundance: .
v_gene: TRBV29-1

CDR3aa: CASSLEARYQETQYF
CDR3nt: TGCGCCAGCAGCTTGGAAGCGAGGTACCAAGAGACCCAGTACTTC
len: 15
d_gene: .
j_gene: TRBJ2-5
abundance: .
v_gene: TRBV5-1

CDR3aa: CAISQPPNYGYTF
CDR3nt: TGTGCCATCAGCCAACCACCGAACTATGGCTACACCTTC
len: 13
d_gene: .
j_gene: TRBJ1-2
abundance: few
v_gene: TRBV10-3

CDR3aa: CSVGGSGRGRETQYF
CDR3nt: TGCAGCGTTGGGGGTAGCGGGAGAGGGAGAGAGACCCAGTACTTC
len: 15
d_gene: TRBD2
j_gene: TRBJ2-5
abundance: many
v_gene: TRBV29-1

CDR3aa: CASRTGLAGDNEQFF
CDR3nt: TGTGCCAGCAGAACTGGACTAGCGGGGGACAATGAGCAGTTCTTC
len: 15
d_gene: TRBD2
j_gene: TRBJ2-1
abundance: many
v_gene: TRBV5-4

CDR3aa: CASSMGQGGVGANVLTF
CDR3nt: TGTGCCAGTAGTATGGGACAGGGGGGGGTGGGGGCCAACGTCCTGACTTTC
len: 17
d_gene: TRBD1
j_gene: TRBJ2-6
abundance: .
v_gene: TRBV19

CDR3aa: CSARFLDRGRQPQHF
CDR3nt: TGCAGTGCTAGATTCCTGGACAGGGGTCGTCAGCCCCAGCATTTT
len: 15
d_gene: TRBD1
j_gene: TRBJ1-5
abundance: .
v_gene: TRBV20-1

CDR3aa: CASRKTGNQETQYF
CDR3nt: TGTGCCAGCAGGAAGACAGGGAACCAAGAGACCCAGTACTTC
len: 14
d_gene: TRBD1
j_gene: TRBJ2-5
abundance: .
v_gene: TRBV2

CDR3aa: CSVELGYTDTQYF
CDR3nt: TGCAGCGTTGAACTGGGTTACACAGATACGCAGTATTTT
len: 13
d_gene: .
j_gene: TRBJ2-3
abundance: .
v_gene: TRBV29-1

CDR3aa: CASSHGTGAATLPQHF
CDR3nt: TGTGCCAGCAGCCATGGGACAGGGGCGGCAACCCTGCCCCAGCATTTT
len: 16
d_gene: TRBD1
j_gene: TRBJ1-5
abundance: .
v_gene: TRBV7-6

CDR3aa: CASSPPGGNSPLHF
CDR3nt: TGTGCCAGCAGCCCTCCAGGGGGGAATTCACCCCTCCACTTT
len: 14
d_gene: TRBD1
j_gene: TRBJ1-6
abundance: .
v_gene: TRBV27

CDR3aa: CASSYGGSGNQPQHF
CDR3nt: TGTGCCAGCAGTTACGGGGGGAGTGGCAATCAGCCCCAGCATTTT
len: 15
d_gene: .
j_gene: TRBJ1-5
abundance: few
v_gene: TRBV6-2/TRBV6-3